The 16 T cell receptor beta chains below all came from one sample that was sequenced in a study of cytomegalovirus exposure and HLA in healthy donors. PCR amplification relied on 60 Vbeta primers (plus 13 Jbeta primers). The protocol was immunoSEQ multiplex PCR, while the TCRdb copy is restricted to in-frame clones and leaves out a portion. Here the sample spans 130,000 to 150,000 clones, around four fifths being singletons. Source material: PBMCs. Receptors were obtained from a man younger than 45 in good health and CMV-seronegative.

Only one count was recorded for this clone. The chain has TRBV15 and TRBJ2-4; 9 bases align to TRBD1. The CDR3 covers 17 residues. Trimming removed 0 bases from V and 1 base from J; junction bases left unmatched: 4. Germline V gene data show CDR1 as LNHNV and CDR2 as YYDKDF (reference sequence). CDR3 sequence: CATSREGQGAAKNIQYF. The CDR3 region has the DNA TGTGCCACCAGCAGAGAGGGACAGGGAGCGGCCAAAAACATTCAGTACTTC.

The chain has TRBV29-1 and TRBJ1-2; D unresolved. Deletions cut 4 bases from V and 1 base from J, with 7 bases between. The CDR3 covers 12 residues. Looked up from germline, CDR1 is SQVTM and CDR2 is ANQGSEA. This chain's CDR3 is CSVAPVNYGYTF. CDR3 nucleotides: TGCAGCGTTGCCCCCGTTAACTATGGCTACACCTTC.

The chain recombines TRBV5-4 with TRBJ1-4, with D perhaps matching TRBD1 (5 bases). The CDR3 consists of 16 residues. CDR1 is SGHNT and CDR2 is YYREEE in the germline V gene (reference sequence). Trimming pared 2 bases from V and 0 bases from J, leaving 11 bases between. CDR3 DNA sequence: TGTGCCAGCAGCTTTGCGGGGCCTGCAACTAATGAAAAACTGTTTTTT. Its translation is CASSFAGPATNEKLFF.

This chain uses TRBV5-4 with TRBJ2-3, with D possibly matching TRBD2 (5 bases). Germline V lookup: CDR1 SGHNT, CDR2 YYREEE (reference sequence). The CDR3 totals 16 residues. Trimming stripped 4 bases from V and 1 base from J, with 16 bases between. Here the CDR3 reads CASSPGGSAGTDTQYF. The CDR3 coding sequence is TGTGCCAGCAGCCCCGGTGGTAGCGCGGGCACAGATACGCAGTATTTT. Complete variable domain (other parts from reference TRBV5-4 and TRBJ2-3): ETGVTQSPTHLIKTRGQQVTLRCSSQSGHNTVSWYQQALGQGPQFIFQYYREEENGRGNFPPRFSGLQFPNYSSELNVNALELDDSALYLCASSPGGSAGTDTQYFGPGTRLTVL.

The rearrangement uses TRBV29-1 and TRBJ1-5; TRBD1 matches at 7 bases. V dropped 7 bases and J dropped 4; count of bases not matched to a gene: 4. Germline CDR1 reads SQVTM; CDR2 reads ANQGSEA. This CDR3 is 12 amino acids long. CDR3: CSAGQANQPQHF. CDR3 nucleotides: TGCAGCGCCGGACAGGCAAATCAGCCCCAGCATTTT.

The J gene is TRBJ2-1, the V gene TRBV7-2, with 9 bases lining up with TRBD1. J was trimmed by 2 bases and V by 5 bases; bases with no gene match: 4. Germline V gene sequence: CDR1 SGHTA, CDR2 FQGNSA. This CDR3 region has 15 residues. The CDR3 loop reads CASSGGQGTYNEQFF. The CDR3 nucleotides read TGTGCCAGCAGCGGGGGACAGGGAACCTACAATGAGCAGTTCTTC. Supplemented by reference TRBV7-2 and TRBJ2-1, the full variable domain reads GAGVSQSPSNKVTEKGKDVELRCDPISGHTALYWYRQSLGQGLEFLIYFQGNSAPDKSGLPSDRFSAERTGGSVSTLTIQRTQQEDSAVYLCASSGGQGTYNEQFFGPGTRLTVL.

The rearrangement links TRBV28 to TRBJ2-1; 10 nucleotides match TRBD2. Trimming took 5 bases from V and 0 from J; bases not matched to a gene: 4. There are 16 residues in the CDR3. Germline CDR1 MDHEN, CDR2 SYDVKM. The CDR3: CASSHLAGGSYNEQFF. CDR3 bases: TGTGCCAGCAGTCACTTAGCGGGGGGCTCCTACAATGAGCAGTTCTTC.

Only a few counts were recorded for this clone. Additional DNA sequences in this sample encode the identical CDR3. The CDR3 DNA reads as TGTGCCAGTGCGCAGGGCGGCGAGCAGTACTTC. Its protein product is CASAQGGEQYF. The chain carries TRBV6-5 and TRBJ2-7, with a weak D call TRBD1 (5 bases). From germline, CDR1 is MNHEY and CDR2 SVGAGI. The CDR3 extends over 11 amino acids. V was cut by 9 bases and J by 6 bases, with 12 bases left in between.

The V and J genes are TRBV10-1 and TRBJ1-2, with TRBD1 as a possible D gene (6 bases). Trimming took 9 bases from V and 3 from J, leaving 14 bases between them. Germline-derived CDR1 and CDR2 are WNHNN and SYGVQD (reference sequence). This CDR3 has 13 residues. The CDR3 nucleotides read TGCGCCAGTTCTTCGCAGGGGCACTATGGCTACACCTTC. As protein: CASSSQGHYGYTF.

The gene calls are TRBV2 and TRBJ2-1; D not certain. The CDR3 covers 11 residues. V was trimmed by 8 bases and J by 8 bases, leaving 10 bases between them. The germline CDR1 and CDR2 sequences are SNHLY and FYNNEI. As DNA, the CDR3 is TGTGCCAGCGAGGTGTCCCATGAGCAGTTCTTC. Its protein is CASEVSHEQFF.

This rearrangement joins TRBV9 to TRBJ2-3; 8 nucleotides line up with TRBD1. This CDR3 has 16 amino acids. With 2 bases clipped from V and 0 bases from J, the junction kept 5 bases outside the gene matches. CDR1 and CDR2 (germline): SGDLS, YYNGEE. The CDR3 loop is CASSVEGQDSTDTQYF. CDR3 coding DNA: TGTGCCAGCAGCGTGGAGGGACAGGATAGCACAGATACGCAGTATTTT.

CDR3 region: CASSFTGVGNTEAFF. CDR3 DNA: TGCGCCAGCAGCTTTACAGGGGTGGGGAACACTGAAGCTTTCTTT. The chain carries TRBV5-1 and TRBJ1-1, with 7 nucleotides matching TRBD1. Germline V CDR1 and CDR2: SGHRS, YFSETQ. The CDR3 has 15 residues. V shed 2 bases, J shed 1 base, and the junction held 5 bases outside the gene matches.

To note about this clone: An end of the junction differs from the germline gene, which may be a read error. V gene TRBV30 combines with J gene TRBJ1-5, with TRBD1 as a possible D gene (5 bases). Germline CDR1 is GTSNPN and CDR2 is SVGIG (reference sequence). This CDR3 is 13 amino acids long. CDR3 sequence: CAWTGGSNQPQNF. DNA of the CDR3: TGTGCCTGGACCGGGGGGAGCAATCAGCCCCAGAATTTT.

This rearrangement joins TRBV28 to TRBJ2-7; D possibly corresponds to TRBD2 (6 bases). The V end was cut by 4 bases, the J end by 3 bases, with 16 bases between. Looked up from germline, CDR1 is MDHEN and CDR2 is SYDVKM. The CDR3 consists of 15 residues. Written as DNA, the CDR3 is TGTGCCAGCAGTTCAGGTGGGGTGGGAGGCTACGAGCAGTACTTC. Protein sequence: CASSSGGVGGYEQYF.

The chain couples TRBV6-5 to TRBJ1-5; the match to TRBD1 covers 9 bases. Per germline, CDR1 MNHEY and CDR2 SVGAGI. V dropped 5 bases and J dropped 4; count of bases not matched to a gene: 6. The CDR3 sequence is 15 residues long. CDR3 coding DNA: TGTGCCAGCAGTGCATCCGGGACAGGGAATCAGCCCCAGCATTTT. Translation: CASSASGTGNQPQHF.

The chain uses TRBV6-5 and TRBJ2-4; 8 bases agree with TRBD2. The J segment lost 3 bases and the V segment lost 2 bases, leaving 3 bases of the junction unmatched. The CDR3 has 15 amino acids. Looked up from germline, CDR1 is MNHEY and CDR2 is SVGAGI. The CDR3 nucleotides read TGTGCCAGCAGTTACGAGCGGGAGAGCAAAAACATTCAGTACTTC. Amino acids: CASSYERESKNIQYF.